This T cell receptor (beta chain) was observed in a study of CD8 T cells in ankylosing spondylitis. Study findings and constraints: Prior work had noted some motif variants in reactive arthritis blood and synovial fluid. Clones linked to disease were reported to show significant enrichment in matched ankylosing spondylitis synovial fluid. For ankylosing spondylitis blood, a TCR beta motif of seven to nine highly homologous variants appeared characteristic.

Generation of TCR beta libraries employed quantitative 5'-RACE incorporating molecular barcodes. TCRdb re-analysed the 5' RACE reads in MiXCR, keeping a single row per CDR3 protein. The sample has about 220,000 distinct CDR3 sequences, around 6.6% seen once. The germline V gene has CDR1 MDHEN and CDR2 SYDVKM. V gave up 8 bases and J gave up 4 bases; unmatched junction bases: 9. The CDR3 runs to 15 residues. This clonotype was recorded at least ten times. The antigen remains undetermined. The receptor was derived from a male donor with ankylosing spondylitis. The chain carries TRBV28 and TRBJ1-5, with 9 bases matching TRBD1. The sample comprised blood, either unsorted or a sorted T cell fraction (not recorded which). CDR3 nucleotide sequence: TGTGCCAGCCGAAGACAGGGGGTTAGGAATCAGCCCCAGCATTTT. Its protein product is CASRRQGVRNQPQHF.